The TCR beta chain described here comes from a study of regulatory T cells in long-lasting Graves disease. Time point here: persistent/refractory GD, antithyroid drugs over 5 years with positive TRAb. PBMC-derived RNA was used for the TCR library. Germline values: CDR1 SGHRS, CDR2 YFSETQ. The CDR3 runs 17 residues. V dropped 0 bases and J dropped 6 bases, with 21 bases sitting between them. Relying on iRepertoire HTBI primers and Arm-PCR of CDR3 regions, the team built TCR beta libraries. MiXCR, applied by TCRdb to the multiplex PCR reads, yields one record per CDR3 protein. The table lists roughly 500,000 distinct CDR3 sequences, 22% of them singletons.

The clonotype was recovered from a female donor with Graves disease. The gene calls are TRBV5-1 and TRBJ2-5; D is ambiguous. The sequencing here drew on peripheral blood mononuclear cells (PBMCs), taken when the disease was refractory, from a patient treated with antithyroid drugs. The CDR3 DNA sequence: TGCGCCAGCAGCTTGGCTTCCTCCTACCCGGATGAGAAGACCCAGTACTTC. Residues: CASSLASSYPDEKTQYF.